The clone carrying this T cell receptor (beta chain) came up a few times. This sample was taken from a study of response to subunit inactivated influenza vaccine. A single record per CDR3 protein comes from TCRdb applying MiXCR to the RT-PCR reads. The sample carries about 650,000 distinct CDR3 sequences, approximately 14% recorded once. CDR3 length: 15 amino acids. Germline V gives CDR1 MNHNS, CDR2 SASEGT. V gave up 6 bases and J gave up 4 bases, with 19 bases separating them. This sequence was found in a man aged 50-59 years who received an inactivated influenza vaccine. The chain uses TRBV6-1 and TRBJ2-7; D may be TRBD1 or TRBD2 (5 bases each). The input for sequencing was PBMCs from blood, taken 12 days after vaccination. In DNA form, the CDR3 reads TGTGCCAGCAGCCGACTCCCCCGGGGCCATTACGAGCAGTACTTC. Residues: CASSRLPRGHYEQYF.